The 16 T cell receptor beta chains below come from one sample, sequenced in a study of TIL therapy for anti-PD-1-resistant metastatic lung cancer. Sequencing used immunoSEQ v3. Sequenced by immunoSEQ multiplex PCR; TCRdb stores in-frame clones only, minus some. This sample carries tens of thousands of clones, approximately 70% of them seen once, and the ten largest clones take approximately 5.6%. Time point meaning: pre-treatment sample, taken before nivolumab and TIL therapy. Tumor tissue came from excised metastases, mostly pleural nodules or supraclavicular lymph nodes. Material: tumor tissue, obtained at baseline. All receptors derive from a person between 25 and 80 years old with non-small cell lung cancer.

V usage is TRBV19 and J usage is TRBJ1-6, with D uncertain. The CDR3 runs to 13 residues. Germline V gene sequence: CDR1 LNHDA, CDR2 SQIVND (reference sequence). Trimming cost V 0 bases and J 8 bases, with 5 bases left between them. The CDR3 region has the DNA TGTGCCAGTAGTATAGATCGGGATTCACCCCTCCACTTT. This encodes CASSIDRDSPLHF.

This clone has only a few counts. V and J are TRBV29-1 and TRBJ1-2, with TRBD1 identical over 7 bases. CDR1 SQVTM and CDR2 ANQGSEA come from the germline V gene. The CDR3 has 13 amino acids. The J segment lost 2 bases and the V segment lost 0 bases, leaving 0 bases of the junction unmatched. CDR3 nucleotide sequence: TGCAGCGTTGAAGAGGGACAGAACTATGGCTACACCTTC. Protein product: CSVEEGQNYGYTF.

The chain links TRBV19 to TRBJ2-4; TRBD2 matches 7 bases. The length of the CDR3 is 15 residues. Losses at the gene ends were 1 base for V and 4 bases for J; bases not matched to a gene: 4. Germline V gives CDR1 LNHDA, CDR2 SQIVND (reference sequence). CDR3 nucleotides: TGTGCCAGTAGTATAGTTGGAGCGGGAAAAAACATTCAGTACTTC. Protein product: CASSIVGAGKNIQYF.

This chain joins TRBV7-8 and TRBJ2-7; possibly TRBD2 for D (5 bases). Trimming removed 6 bases from V and 5 bases from J, with 14 bases in between. This CDR3 has 13 amino acids. CDR1 is SGHVS and CDR2 is FQNEAQ in the germline V gene. The CDR3 bases are TGTGCCAGCAGAATAGAGGGCCCCCACGAGCAGTACTTC. Protein product: CASRIEGPHEQYF. The complete variable domain, with remaining parts taken from reference TRBV7-8 and TRBJ2-7, reads GAGVSQSPRYKVAKRGQDVALRCDPISGHVSLFWYQQALGQGPEFLTYFQNEAQLDKSGLPSDRFFAERPEGSVSTLKIQRTQQEDSAVYLCASRIEGPHEQYFGPGTRLTVT.

The V call is TRBV10-3, the J call TRBJ2-3; D ambiguous. This CDR3 is built from 14 residues. CDR1 and CDR2 from the germline V gene are ENHRY and SYGVKD. V was trimmed by 10 bases and J by 0 bases, leaving 14 bases between them. The CDR3 nucleotides read TGTGCCACCTACACGGACGCTAGCACAGATACGCAGTATTTT. Translation gives CATYTDASTDTQYF.

This clone occurred a few times. This chain joins TRBV5-8 and TRBJ2-7; D remains ambiguous. The germline V gene encodes CDR1 SGHTS and CDR2 YDEGEE. V lost 1 base and J 0 bases, leaving 14 bases between the germline ends. The CDR3 extends over 16 amino acids. The DNA of the CDR3 is TGTGCCAGCAGCTTGTGGTCCAGGCAGGCCTCCTACGAGCAGTACTTC. Translating gives CASSLWSRQASYEQYF.

CDR3 protein: CASSNQGSGYTF. The CDR3 nucleotides are TGTGCCAGCAGTAACCAGGGTTCTGGCTACACCTTC. The rearrangement uses TRBV6-5 and TRBJ1-2; D perhaps matches TRBD1 (5 bases). V shed 5 bases and J shed 7 bases, with 11 bases lying between them. CDR3 size: 12 residues. Per germline, CDR1 MNHEY and CDR2 SVGAGI.

V usage is TRBV27 and J usage is TRBJ2-5; tentatively, D is TRBD2 (5 bases). The length of the CDR3 is 14 residues. Trimming pared 8 bases from V and 5 bases from J, leaving 18 bases between. Germline lookup yields CDR1 MNHEY and CDR2 SMNVEV (reference sequence). The CDR3 loop is CASSKWAGQETQYF. The CDR3 DNA follows: TGTGCCAGCTCAAAATGGGCGGGCCAGGAGACCCAGTACTTC.

V and J are TRBV2 and TRBJ2-1, with TRBD2 matching 7 bases. The CDR3 contains 13 residues. V shed 8 bases and J 4 bases; nucleotides not matched to a gene: 5. The germline CDR1 and CDR2 sequences are SNHLY and FYNNEI. DNA of the CDR3: TGTGCCAGCGGAGGAGCGGGGTACAATGAGCAGTTCTTC. This gives the protein CASGGAGYNEQFF.

The chain uses TRBV6-1 and TRBJ2-7; 14 bases line up with TRBD2. With V trimmed by 4 bases and J by 4 bases, 6 bases remained unmatched. The CDR3 has 16 residues. Germline CDR1 is MNHNS and CDR2 is SASEGT. The CDR3 loop is CASSGTRTSGRYEQYF. DNA of the CDR3: TGTGCCAGCAGTGGAACCCGGACTAGCGGGAGGTACGAGCAGTACTTC.

Comments on this clone: Germline and junction disagree at one end, which may indicate a read error. This rearrangement joins TRBV11-2 to TRBJ1-1, with 11 bases aligning to TRBD1. Germline CDR1 and CDR2: SGHAT and FQNNGV. The CDR3 is 11 amino acids. The CDR3 sequence is CASSSGTGGGF. DNA of the CDR3: TGTGCCAGCAGCAGTGGGACAGGGGGGGGATTT.

The gene calls are TRBV7-8 and TRBJ2-7; 7 bases agree with TRBD2. The length of the CDR3 is 14 residues. Germline CDR1 reads SGHVS; CDR2 reads FQNEAQ. Trimming at V came to 4 bases and at J to 2 bases, leaving 5 bases not matched to a gene. The CDR3 sequence: CASSSGGGPYEQYF. In DNA, the CDR3 is TGTGCCAGCAGCTCGGGGGGAGGCCCCTACGAGCAGTACTTC.

The sample holds one count of this clone. The V and J genes are TRBV28 and TRBJ2-5, with D maybe TRBD2 (7 bases). CDR1 and CDR2 from the germline V gene are MDHEN and SYDVKM. The ends were cut back, 10 bases at V and 4 bases at J, with 22 bases in the middle. The CDR3 runs 15 residues. This CDR3 reads CATNYGGRGLETQYF. DNA of the CDR3: TGTGCCACCAACTACGGGGGGCGCGGGTTAGAGACCCAGTACTTC.

This clone has more than one count but fewer than ten. The chain joins TRBV5-6 to TRBJ2-7; TRBD1 agrees at 8 bases. Germline lookup yields CDR1 SGHDT and CDR2 YYEEEE. V lost 2 bases to trimming and J lost 1 base; unmatched junction nucleotides: 8. There are 16 residues in the CDR3. The CDR3 loop reads CASSFFGGQASYEQYF. CDR3 coding DNA: TGTGCCAGCAGCTTCTTTGGGGGACAGGCATCCTACGAGCAGTACTTC. The whole variable domain, filled in from reference TRBV5-6 and TRBJ2-7, reads DAGVTQSPTHLIKTRGQQVTLRCSPKSGHDTVSWYQQALGQGPQFIFQYYEEEERQRGNFPDRFSGHQFPNYSSELNVNALLLGDSALYLCASSFFGGQASYEQYFGPGTRLTVT.

The chain links TRBV10-1 to TRBJ2-1; tentative D call: TRBD2 (5 bases). This CDR3 is built from 16 residues. V was cut by 1 base and J by 4 bases, with 14 bases left in between. From germline, CDR1 is WNHNN and CDR2 SYGVQD (reference sequence). The CDR3 nucleotides read TGCGCCAGCAGTGAGTTATCGGGAAGAGGGTACAATGAGCAGTTCTTC. As protein: CASSELSGRGYNEQFF.

This clone appeared a few times. V gene TRBV7-3 combines with J gene TRBJ2-1; D is uncertain. V was trimmed by 3 bases and J by 4 bases, leaving 10 bases between them. The CDR3 contains 14 residues. CDR1 and CDR2 from the germline V gene are SGHTA and FQGTGA. CDR3 amino acids: CASSFRLVYNEQFF. The CDR3 coding sequence is TGTGCCAGCAGCTTTCGACTTGTTTACAATGAGCAGTTCTTC.